This TCR beta chain was obtained from a study of spatial heterogeneity in lung cancer. CDR3 length: 17 residues. V lost 4 bases to trimming and J lost 0 bases, with 16 bases between them. The germline V gene encodes CDR1 SGHVS and CDR2 FQNEAQ. Time point here: blood at routine non-recurrence follow-up after resection. This clonotype has at least ten counts. TCRdb re-derived calls from the 5' RACE reads in MiXCR, one entry per CDR3 protein. This sample has 110,000 or so distinct CDR3 sequences, with about a tenth found just once. The chain joins TRBV7-8 to TRBJ2-1; weak D call: TRBD2 (5 bases). This TCR was recovered from a female donor with early-stage non-small cell lung cancer. Sequencing was performed on PBMCs, taken at follow-up. The CDR3 loop is CASSSALWESSYNEQFF. CDR3 bases: TGTGCCAGCAGCTCCGCTCTTTGGGAGAGCTCCTACAATGAGCAGTTCTTC. The full variable domain, its missing parts supplied by reference TRBV7-8 and TRBJ2-1, is GAGVSQSPRYKVAKRGQDVALRCDPISGHVSLFWYQQALGQGPEFLTYFQNEAQLDKSGLPSDRFFAERPEGSVSTLKIQRTQQEDSAVYLCASSSALWESSYNEQFFGPGTRLTVL.